A few counts support the clone carrying this T cell receptor (beta chain). This sample was taken from a study of T cells after yellow fever vaccination. V dropped 3 bases and J dropped 3 bases, with 8 bases sitting between them. Per germline, CDR1 LGHDT and CDR2 YNNKEL (reference sequence). The CDR3 is 13 amino acids. TCRdb passed the 5' RACE reads through MiXCR, listing each CDR3 protein once. The sample has about 360,000 distinct CDR3 sequences; over 5% are singletons. The material sequenced was PBMCs, taken 5 days after the yellow fever booster vaccination. This clonotype was sampled from a man under 40 who received the YFV17D yellow fever vaccine. The V and J genes are TRBV3-1 and TRBJ2-5; D gene ambiguous. Here the CDR3 DNA reads TGTGCCAGCAGCCAGCGGATTGAAGAGACCCAGTACTTC. This gives the protein CASSQRIEETQYF.